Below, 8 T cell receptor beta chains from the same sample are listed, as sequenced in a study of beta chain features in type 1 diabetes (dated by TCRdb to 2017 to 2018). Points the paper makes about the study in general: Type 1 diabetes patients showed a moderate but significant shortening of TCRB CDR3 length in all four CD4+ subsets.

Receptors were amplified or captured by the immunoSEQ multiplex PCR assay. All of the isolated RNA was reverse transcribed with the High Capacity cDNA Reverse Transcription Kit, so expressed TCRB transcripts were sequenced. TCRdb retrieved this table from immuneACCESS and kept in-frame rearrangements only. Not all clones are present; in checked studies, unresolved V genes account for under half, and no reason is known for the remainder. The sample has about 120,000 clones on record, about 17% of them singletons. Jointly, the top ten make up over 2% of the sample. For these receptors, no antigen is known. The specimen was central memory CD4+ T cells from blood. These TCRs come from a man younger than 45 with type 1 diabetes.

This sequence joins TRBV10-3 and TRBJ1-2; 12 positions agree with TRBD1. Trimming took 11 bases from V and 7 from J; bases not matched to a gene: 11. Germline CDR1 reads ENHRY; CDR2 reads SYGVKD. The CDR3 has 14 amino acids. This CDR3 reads CAAHEGQGAAGYTF. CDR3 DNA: TGTGCCGCCCACGAGGGACAGGGGGCGGCTGGCTACACCTTC.

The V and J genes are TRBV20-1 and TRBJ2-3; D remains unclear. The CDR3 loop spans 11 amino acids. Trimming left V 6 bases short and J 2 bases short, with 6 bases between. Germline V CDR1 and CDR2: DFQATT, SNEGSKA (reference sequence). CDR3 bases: TGCAGTGCACTACACACAGATACGCAGTATTTT. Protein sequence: CSALHTDTQYF.

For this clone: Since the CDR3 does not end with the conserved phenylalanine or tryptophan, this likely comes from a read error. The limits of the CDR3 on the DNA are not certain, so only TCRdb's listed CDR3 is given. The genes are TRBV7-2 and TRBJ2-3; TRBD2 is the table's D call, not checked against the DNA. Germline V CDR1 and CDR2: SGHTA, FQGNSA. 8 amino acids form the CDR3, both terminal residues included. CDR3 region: CASSRGTS.

The CDR3 sequence is CAWRETGGAGNTIYF. CDR3 sequence (DNA): TGTGCCTGGAGGGAGACAGGGGGCGCGGGAAACACCATATATTTT. The chain couples TRBV30 to TRBJ1-3; 10 nucleotides line up with TRBD1. Germline V gives CDR1 GTSNPN, CDR2 SVGIG (reference sequence). The CDR3 covers 15 residues. V dropped 3 bases and J dropped 4; count of bases not matched to a gene: 6.

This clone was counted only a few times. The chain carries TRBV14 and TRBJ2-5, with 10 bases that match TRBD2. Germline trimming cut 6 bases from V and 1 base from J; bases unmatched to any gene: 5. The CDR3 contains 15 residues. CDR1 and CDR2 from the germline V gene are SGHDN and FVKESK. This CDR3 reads CASRPTSGPQETQYF. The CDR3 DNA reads TGTGCCAGCAGACCGACTAGCGGGCCCCAAGAGACCCAGTACTTC.

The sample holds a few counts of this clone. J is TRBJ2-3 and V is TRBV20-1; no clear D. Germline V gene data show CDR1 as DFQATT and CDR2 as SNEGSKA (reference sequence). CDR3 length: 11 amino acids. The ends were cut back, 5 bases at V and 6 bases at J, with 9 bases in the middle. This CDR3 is CSALRVDTQYF. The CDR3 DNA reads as TGCAGTGCTCTTAGGGTGGATACGCAGTATTTT.

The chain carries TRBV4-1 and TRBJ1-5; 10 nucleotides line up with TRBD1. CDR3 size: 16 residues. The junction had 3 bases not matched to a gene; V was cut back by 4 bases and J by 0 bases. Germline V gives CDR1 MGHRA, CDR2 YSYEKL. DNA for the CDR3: TGCGCCAGCAGCCTCGGGACAGGGGTTAGCAATCAGCCCCAGCATTTT. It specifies CASSLGTGVSNQPQHF.

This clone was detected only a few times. The CDR3 DNA reads TGTGCCAGCAGCTCACAGGGGGATGAGCAGTTCTTC. This encodes CASSSQGDEQFF. V and J are TRBV7-9 and TRBJ2-1; 8 nucleotides align to TRBD1. Germline CDR1 SEHNR, CDR2 FQNEAQ (reference sequence). The length of the CDR3 is 12 residues. V lost 4 bases to trimming and J lost 8 bases; unmatched junction nucleotides: 1.